The TCR beta chain under discussion was sequenced for a study of shared T cell receptors in the human thymus. V lost 4 bases and J lost 3, with 7 bases in between. Germline CDR1 SGHDT, CDR2 YYEEEE. CDR3 length: 12 amino acids. Measured with immunoSEQ multiplex PCR; TCRdb has only the in-frame clones, and not every one. The sample includes roughly 560,000 clones, 75% to 85% seen only once; the top ten take 0.013%. These records were also assigned to another study, of human thymus T cells.

The rearrangement uses TRBV5-6 and TRBJ1-2; D not resolved. This TCR derives from a boy less than two years old with a congenital heart defect. Sample: thymocytes. CDR3 DNA: TGTGCCAGCAGCCAGGAAGACTATGGCTACACCTTC. Translating gives CASSQEDYGYTF.